This record covers a single T cell receptor (beta chain). The sample belongs to a study of cytomegalovirus exposure and HLA in healthy donors. The V and J ends lost 6 bases and 0 bases respectively, with 12 bases between them. The germline V gene has CDR1 MNHNS and CDR2 SASEGT. The CDR3 is 15 residues long. The PCR employed 60 Vbeta primers together with 13 Jbeta primers. Generated by immunoSEQ multiplex PCR, the TCRdb table keeps only in-frame clones and is missing some. Altogether 220,000 or so clones are present, approximately 70% being singletons, with the ten largest covering less than 2%. Sequencing was performed on PBMCs. This chain uses TRBV6-1 with TRBJ1-5, with a weak D call TRBD1 (5 bases). This TCR was sampled from a woman aged 25 to 39 in good health and CMV-seronegative. CDR3 in DNA: TGTGCCAGCAGAGCCACAGGAGATAGCAATCAGCCCCAGCATTTT. Residues: CASRATGDSNQPQHF.